This TCR beta chain came from a study of tumor-infiltrating lymphocytes in primary liver carcinoma. Study background: Every sample contained roughly 3.65 to 8 million productive TCRbeta reads, and these numbers were similar from one tissue type to another.

Reverse transcription of roughly 0.45 ug total RNA with a constant-region primer produced TCR beta cDNA. What produced the TCR beta libraries was three nested multiplex PCR rounds using slightly modified ARM-PCR. The first two PCR rounds used TRBV1-TRBV30 primers with a Cbeta primer, roughly 10 cycles each. MiXCR was run by TCRdb on the multiplex PCR reads, yielding one entry per CDR3 protein. Of tens of thousands of distinct CDR3 sequences listed, 70% to 75% are singletons. From unsorted bulk tissue weighing about 20-32 mg, DNA and RNA were co-extracted. Surgeons resected the patients' primary liver carcinomas. Every tumor specimen contained over 85% viable tumor cells. A note on this clonotype: No antigen is known for it. A much larger clone differs from this one at a single base, so this may be a read error.

Findings and limits, study-wide: For tumor-adjacent and tumor-blood pairs, overlap was less than that seen for tumor region pairs.

Trimming pared 3 bases from V and 6 bases from J, leaving 20 bases between. The CDR3 extends over 15 amino acids. Germline CDR1 and CDR2: GTSNPN and SVGIG (reference sequence). The clonotype comes from a woman aged 60 to 75 with primary liver carcinoma and hepatitis B virus infection. The V call is TRBV30, the J call TRBJ1-1, with a tentative D call TRBD1 (6 bases). The sample consisted of liver tumor tissue from sampling region 4. Subset in this sample: tumor region T4, right-lateral pole. DNA of the CDR3: TGTGCCTGGAGAGACGGGGGGCGCGACAGCTCTGAAGCTTTCTTT. Protein sequence: CAWRDGGRDSSEAFF.